A single sample gave rise to the 19 T cell receptor beta chains below, sequenced in a study of beta chain features in type 1 diabetes. These TCRs' antigens remain unknown. Study conclusions and caveats: A moderate, significant TCRB CDR3 shortening appeared in type 1 diabetes across four CD4+ subsets.

What was sequenced were expressed TCRB transcripts, since all of the isolated RNA had been reverse transcribed. The method was immunoSEQ multiplex PCR; TCRdb's version includes in-frame clones alone and lacks a portion of them. The sample carries some 280,000 clones, around an eighth recorded once. Sequenced sample: naive CD4+ T cells from blood. These receptors originate from a man aged 30 to 39 with type 1 diabetes.

Only a few counts were recorded for this clone. The V and J genes are TRBV10-3 and TRBJ1-2; weak D call: TRBD1 (5 bases). Trimming took off 4 bases at V and 3 bases at J, with 15 bases between the two ends. CDR3 size: 15 residues. Germline V gives CDR1 ENHRY, CDR2 SYGVKD. This chain's CDR3 is CAISGKGQAHYGYTF. The DNA for the CDR3 is TGTGCCATCAGTGGGAAGGGGCAGGCTCACTATGGCTACACCTTC.

This clone came up a few times. The rearrangement joins TRBV5-6 to TRBJ1-2; D uncertain. The V gene's germline CDR1 is SGHDT and CDR2 YYEEEE. CDR3 length: 15 residues. The V end lost 4 bases, the J end lost 7 bases, and 20 bases lay between the germline ends. CDR3 in DNA: TGTGCCAGCAGCCGGGAACAGAGAGTGGCGAGTGGCTACACCTTC. This translates into CASSREQRVASGYTF.

This clone is a singleton in its sample. J is TRBJ1-2 and V is TRBV6-4; maybe TRBD1 (5 bases). Germline loops: CDR1 MRHNA, CDR2 SNTAGT. Between the trimmed V and J ends, which lost 6 bases and 3 bases, there was a span of 14 bases. The CDR3 runs to 14 residues. The CDR3 DNA follows: TGTGCCAGCAGCAGCCGGGCGGGGGACTATGGCTACACCTTC. Its protein is CASSSRAGDYGYTF.

This clone has a handful of counts. The identical CDR3 is also encoded by other nucleotide sequences in the sample. The gene calls are TRBV5-1 and TRBJ2-3, with 11 bases matching TRBD2. Germline V CDR1 and CDR2: SGHRS, YFSETQ. The CDR3 spans 15 residues. The V gene end was trimmed by 2 bases and the J gene end by 5 bases; junction bases not matched to a gene: 4. CDR3 sequence: CASSFLAGGGDTQYF. The DNA for the CDR3 is TGCGCCAGCAGCTTCCTAGCGGGAGGTGGAGATACGCAGTATTTT.

The V call is TRBV5-1, the J call TRBJ2-6, with 8 bases identical to TRBD1. This CDR3 comprises 18 residues. Trimming took 4 bases from V and 0 from J; bases not matched to a gene: 9. The germline V gene has CDR1 SGHRS and CDR2 YFSETQ. The DNA for the CDR3 is TGCGCCAGCAGCCAGGGGAACAGGGGGAGCTCTGGGGCCAACGTCCTGACTTTC. Its translation: CASSQGNRGSSGANVLTF.

This chain connects TRBV2 to TRBJ1-2, with 9 nucleotides matching TRBD1. The CDR3 extends over 14 amino acids. The germline gives CDR1 SNHLY, CDR2 FYNNEI. The J segment lost 7 bases and the V segment lost 6 bases, leaving 9 bases of the junction unmatched. CDR3 amino acids: CASSRDRDSSGYTF. The CDR3 DNA sequence: TGTGCCAGCAGCAGGGACAGGGACTCAAGTGGCTACACCTTC.

The chain recombines TRBV6-5 with TRBJ1-2, with TRBD1 matching 10 bases. Germline V lookup: CDR1 MNHEY, CDR2 SVGAGI. The CDR3 consists of 14 residues. The ends lost 3 bases at V and 3 bases at J; junction bases unmatched: 1. CDR3 in amino acids: CASSYGQGDYGYTF. The CDR3 DNA reads TGTGCCAGCAGTTATGGACAGGGGGACTATGGCTACACCTTC.

The rearrangement joins TRBV30 to TRBJ2-7; the D gene is possibly TRBD1 (6 bases). Trimming shortened V by 4 bases and J by 0 bases, and 13 bases separated the two germline ends. The CDR3 runs 14 residues. From germline, CDR1 is GTSNPN and CDR2 SVGIG (reference sequence). This CDR3 is CAWNQGYSSYEQYF. DNA for the CDR3: TGTGCCTGGAATCAGGGGTATAGCTCCTACGAGCAGTACTTC. Using reference TRBV30 and TRBJ2-7 for the parts outside the CDR3, the full variable domain is SQTIHQWPATLVQPVGSPLSLECTVEGTSNPNLYWYRQAAGRGLQLLFYSVGIGQISSEVPQNLSASRPQDRQFILSSKKLLLSDSGFYLCAWNQGYSSYEQYFGPGTRLTVT.

The chain is built from TRBV29-1 and TRBJ1-2, with 8 bases fitting TRBD1. This CDR3 region has 14 residues. V dropped 4 bases and J dropped 3; count of bases not matched to a gene: 7. From germline, CDR1 is SQVTM and CDR2 ANQGSEA. DNA of the CDR3: TGCAGCGTTGCTCGTGACAGGGGTGACTATGGCTACACCTTC. This gives the protein CSVARDRGDYGYTF.

This clone was detected a few times. This sequence joins TRBV14 and TRBJ2-1; 11 bases fit TRBD2. This CDR3 has 18 amino acids. J gave up 0 bases and V 5 bases, and 9 bases lay outside the gene matches. Germline V lookup: CDR1 SGHDN, CDR2 FVKESK. DNA for the CDR3: TGTGCCAGCAGCTCCCGACTAGCGGGAACTAGCTCCTACAATGAGCAGTTCTTC. Its translation: CASSSRLAGTSSYNEQFF.

This clone was counted only a few times. The gene calls are TRBV29-1 and TRBJ1-4, with 8 bases that match TRBD1. The CDR3 runs to 13 residues. V shed 7 bases, J shed 8 bases, and the junction held 9 bases outside the gene matches. Per the germline V gene, CDR1 is SQVTM and CDR2 is ANQGSEA. CDR3 protein: CSAITGGSEKLFF. The CDR3, as DNA: TGCAGCGCAATTACAGGGGGTTCCGAAAAACTGTTTTTT.

The chain is built from TRBV7-2 and TRBJ2-3, with a tentative D call TRBD2 (5 bases). Germline V CDR1 and CDR2: SGHTA, FQGNSA. V dropped 3 bases and J dropped 1 base, with 8 bases sitting between them. CDR3 length: 14 amino acids. CDR3 bases: TGTGCCAGCAGCTTGCTAGCAGGCACAGATACGCAGTATTTT. As protein: CASSLLAGTDTQYF.

The gene calls are TRBV7-9 and TRBJ1-2; 9 bases map to TRBD1. The V and J ends lost 4 bases and 5 bases, in that order; junction bases with no gene match: 8. This CDR3 has 15 amino acids. Germline assignment: CDR1 SEHNR and CDR2 FQNEAQ (reference sequence). The CDR3 sequence: CASSSGQGSFYGYTF. CDR3 sequence (DNA): TGTGCCAGCAGCTCTGGACAGGGGTCGTTTTATGGCTACACCTTC.

The rearrangement joins TRBV6-5 to TRBJ2-2; D is perhaps TRBD1 (5 bases). Deletions cut 5 bases from V and 1 base from J, with 11 bases between. There are 15 residues in the CDR3. CDR1 and CDR2 from the germline V gene are MNHEY and SVGAGI. In DNA form, the CDR3 reads TGTGCCAGCAGTGGCCCGCAGGGGAACACCGGGGAGCTGTTTTTT. This codes for CASSGPQGNTGELFF.

This clone was recorded a few times. This rearrangement joins TRBV5-6 to TRBJ2-7, with 8 positions matching TRBD1. V lost 5 bases and J lost 2; bases outside the gene matches: 9. Germline V gives CDR1 SGHDT, CDR2 YYEEEE. The CDR3 is 15 amino acids. The CDR3 DNA reads TGTGCCAGCAGGCAACCGGGACAGGCAACCTACGAGCAGTACTTC. As protein: CASRQPGQATYEQYF.

The genes are TRBV27 and TRBJ2-5; 7 bases agree with TRBD1. Germline trimming cut 5 bases from V and 4 bases from J; bases unmatched to any gene: 4. The CDR3 contains 13 residues. CDR1 and CDR2 (germline): MNHEY, SMNVEV (reference sequence). CDR3 residues: CASSHTGVETQYF. The CDR3 DNA reads TGTGCCAGCAGTCATACAGGGGTAGAGACCCAGTACTTC.

This chain uses TRBV27 with TRBJ2-7; TRBD1 matches at 9 bases. Per the germline V gene, CDR1 is MNHEY and CDR2 is SMNVEV (reference sequence). CDR3 size: 14 residues. With V trimmed by 6 bases and J by 0 bases, 3 bases remained unmatched. CDR3 nucleotide sequence: TGTGCCAGCAGCCGACAGGGGGACTCCTACGAGCAGTACTTC. As protein: CASSRQGDSYEQYF.

As concerns this clone: One end of the junction fails to match germline, which may point to a read error. This sequence joins TRBV20-1 and TRBJ2-1; maybe TRBD2 (5 bases). The CDR3 runs to 11 residues. Germline CDR1 and CDR2: DFQATT and SNEGSKA (reference sequence). The CDR3 is CSAGRGLQILF. CDR3 in DNA: TGCAGTGCTGGGCGCGGGCTGCAGATCCTCTTC.

This clone came up a few times. The chain uses TRBV5-4 and TRBJ2-5, with TRBD2 matching over 8 bases. V lost 2 bases, J lost 4 bases, and 7 bases stayed unmatched. The CDR3 has 15 amino acids. Germline CDR1 SGHNT, CDR2 YYREEE (reference sequence). CDR3 sequence (DNA): TGTGCCAGCAGCTTATATAGCGGGACTTTAGAGACCCAGTACTTC. This gives the protein CASSLYSGTLETQYF.